These T cell receptor beta chains were read from a single sample in a study of shared clonotypes between healthy human individuals. The data were produced by immunoSEQ multiplex PCR, yet TCRdb's version contains in-frame clones alone and is incomplete. This table has roughly 2.4 million clones, more than 90% appearing once. The sequenced sample consisted of naive CD4+ T cells sorted from blood. All receptors derive from a man between 18 and 35 years old in good health. The CDR3 runs from the conserved cysteine through the conserved F or W. Each record gives: CDR3 protein, V gene.

CAWSTDRGQYF TRBV30
CASAPGDYNSPLHF TRBV9
CASSRDSATQYF TRBV5-4
CASSSLDSTDTQYF TRBV28
CASSTLTGYNEKLFF TRBV28
CATRRTAILSYNSPLHF TRBV25-1
CASSRLPGQGAYEQYF TRBV4-1
CASSLDLWDAGHEQYF TRBV7-6
CASSPRATSTDTQYF TRBV27
CASSARDNQPQHF TRBV10-1
CASSIPGQGEETQYF TRBV19
CASSERSGTGMSNQPQHF TRBV2
CASSLDSLAFF TRBV7-2
CASTIEGQPNSPLHF TRBV5-1
CASSVKGASTGELFF TRBV6-1
CASSASRDRVNYGYTF TRBV6-6
CASSPTKDGRLFF TRBV7-7
CAWSGQARLYEQYF TRBV30
CASSHYRDGTYEQYF TRBV4-3
CASSSRHDNQPQHF TRBV7-2
CSVAGTGRGDTQYF TRBV29-1
CASSARTQGTGELFF TRBV2
CASSYSNRADHQPQHF TRBV6-6
CASSLLNREETQYF TRBV4-1
CASSVRDSHYNEQFF TRBV5-1
CASSLSRVTDTQYF TRBV11-3
CASSFRGSNPSYGYTF TRBV7-2
CASSSPGYGYTF TRBV5-4
CASSNQGAIQFF TRBV6-5
CASSGVSGISYEQYF TRBV18
CASSAGGLGSYEQFF TRBV6-4
CASSPLGRVDTGELFF TRBV19
CASSKGQGIYGYTF TRBV5-1
CASRTAQSDTGELFF TRBV6-5
CASSLTGNQPQHF TRBV11-2
CASREGPYGYTF TRBV5-4
CASSVATWDAANTGELFF TRBV9
CASSLSRVLGYTF TRBV13
CASSPKQGNGYTF TRBV18
CASSVGTGAGGNTIYF TRBV9
CASRRRGHLNYGYTF TRBV6-5
CASSQGLAVNTGELFF TRBV4-1